A single sample gave rise to the 24 T cell receptor beta chains below, sequenced in a study of beta chain features in type 1 diabetes. cDNA synthesis used the whole RNA isolate, giving expressed TCRB sequences. TCRdb keeps only in-frame clones here, not all; method: immunoSEQ multiplex PCR. Counted here are 300,000 to 350,000 clones, 20% occurring once; the ten biggest clones make up around 0.04%. Input material: naive CD4+ T cells from blood. The receptors were sampled from a woman younger than 30 in good health.

This clone was observed a few times. The V gene is TRBV5-1, the J gene TRBJ2-7, with D hard to call. The V gene's germline CDR1 is SGHRS and CDR2 YFSETQ. The CDR3 consists of 13 residues. The V end was cut by 0 bases, the J end by 0 bases, with 4 bases between. The CDR3 sequence is CASSLGASYEQYF. As DNA, the CDR3 is TGCGCCAGCAGCTTGGGGGCCTCCTACGAGCAGTACTTC.

The genes are TRBV15 and TRBJ2-5; 10 nucleotides align to TRBD1. J lost 5 bases, V lost 1 base, and 7 bases had no gene match. The CDR3 sequence is 16 residues long. Germline CDR1 is LNHNV and CDR2 is YYDKDF (reference sequence). In DNA form, the CDR3 reads TGTGCCACCAGCAGAGTAGGGCGGACAGGGGGGGAGACCCAGTACTTC. It is translated as CATSRVGRTGGETQYF.

The chain carries TRBV5-1 and TRBJ2-1, with 9 bases aligning to TRBD2. Germline assignment: CDR1 SGHRS and CDR2 YFSETQ. V gave up 4 bases and J gave up 7 bases; unmatched junction bases: 12. The CDR3 totals 16 residues. CDR3 coding DNA: TGCGCCAGCAGCCCCAGTGGTAGCGGGAGTTTTAATGAGCAGTTCTTC. Amino acids: CASSPSGSGSFNEQFF. Full variable domain (remainder filled in from reference TRBV5-1 and TRBJ2-1): KAGVTQTPRYLIKTRGQQVTLSCSPISGHRSVSWYQQTPGQGLQFLFEYFSETQRNKGNFPGRFSGRQFSNSRSEMNVSTLELGDSALYLCASSPSGSGSFNEQFFGPGTRLTVL.

The chain couples TRBV7-2 to TRBJ2-2; weak D call: TRBD2 (6 bases). The V end was cut by 5 bases, the J end by 4 bases, with 11 bases between. CDR1 is SGHTA, CDR2 FQGNSA, per germline. The length of the CDR3 is 14 residues. CDR3 protein: CASSKDYFTGELFF. In nucleotides, the CDR3 is TGTGCCAGCAGCAAGGACTACTTCACCGGGGAGCTGTTTTTT.

This chain uses TRBV6-1 with TRBJ1-1; D ambiguous. Trimming removed 3 bases at V and 7 bases at J, with 15 bases between. The germline gives CDR1 MNHNS, CDR2 SASEGT. The CDR3 contains 14 residues. CDR3: CASSEPHFHGEAFF. In nucleotides, the CDR3 is TGTGCCAGCAGTGAGCCGCATTTTCACGGTGAAGCTTTCTTT.

As for this clone: Mismatch with germline at one junction end may stem from a read error. The chain is built from TRBV7-7 and TRBJ2-7, with 10 bases identical to TRBD2. The CDR3 has 15 residues. Germline values: CDR1 SSHAT, CDR2 FNYEAQ (reference sequence). The CDR3 sequence: CASSQGLAKGYEQYF. CDR3 nucleotides: TGTGCTAGCAGCCAGGGACTAGCGAAAGGGTACGAGCAGTACTTC.

This rearrangement joins TRBV10-3 to TRBJ1-2; D remains unclear. The CDR3 length is 13 residues. Trimming took off 0 bases at V and 8 bases at J, with 10 bases between the two ends. CDR1 is ENHRY and CDR2 is SYGVKD in the germline V gene. The CDR3 bases are TGTGCCATCAGTGAGTCGAGCCACCCGGGCTACACCTTC. Its protein is CAISESSHPGYTF.

The V call is TRBV6-5, the J call TRBJ1-5, with D unresolved. Trimming left V 0 bases short and J 1 base short, with 4 bases between. The CDR3 length is 14 residues. Looked up from germline, CDR1 is MNHEY and CDR2 is SVGAGI. CDR3: CASSYSRSNQPQHF. For the CDR3, the DNA is TGTGCCAGCAGTTACTCGCGAAGCAATCAGCCCCAGCATTTT.

Only a few counts were recorded for this clone. The chain uses TRBV11-3 and TRBJ2-3; 8 positions agree with TRBD1. V shed 5 bases and J 2 bases; nucleotides not matched to a gene: 6. The CDR3 sequence is 15 residues long. Germline V lookup: CDR1 SGHNT, CDR2 YENEEA. The CDR3, as DNA: TGTGCCAGCAGCCCAGGGGGCAGGGCCACAGATACGCAGTATTTT. This encodes CASSPGGRATDTQYF.

This rearrangement joins TRBV7-2 to TRBJ1-5, with D perhaps matching TRBD1 (5 bases). Per germline, CDR1 SGHTA and CDR2 FQGNSA. There are 15 residues in the CDR3. V dropped 3 bases and J dropped 1 base, with 10 bases sitting between them. CDR3 amino acids: CASSFGGGSNQPQHF. CDR3 in DNA: TGTGCCAGCAGCTTTGGGGGGGGAAGCAATCAGCCCCAGCATTTT.

CDR3 bases: TGTGCCAGCAGTTTCTCGGGGGGGACCTACAATGAGCAGTTCTTC. Amino acid sequence: CASSFSGGTYNEQFF. V gene TRBV28 combines with J gene TRBJ2-1, with 8 bases identical to TRBD2. Germline assignment: CDR1 MDHEN and CDR2 SYDVKM. This CDR3 is built from 15 residues. V was pared by 3 bases and J by 2 bases, with 3 bases of the junction left unmatched. Supplemented by reference TRBV28 and TRBJ2-1, the full variable domain reads DVKVTQSSRYLVKRTGEKVFLECVQDMDHENMFWYRQDPGLGLRLIYFSYDVKMKEKGDIPEGYSVSREKKERFSLILESASTNQTSMYLCASSFSGGTYNEQFFGPGTRLTVL.

The CDR3 region is CASSQPGASRGNEQFF. The CDR3 bases are TGCGCCAGCAGCCAACCCGGGGCTAGCAGGGGTAATGAGCAGTTCTTC. The chain carries TRBV4-1 and TRBJ2-1; D possibly corresponds to TRBD1 (6 bases). CDR3 length: 16 amino acids. V lost 2 bases, J lost 7 bases, and 18 bases lay in between. Germline CDR1 MGHRA, CDR2 YSYEKL.

The CDR3 DNA is TGTGCCAGCTCGCCTATACTAGCGGGAGATGTCGATGAGCAGTTCTTC. It specifies CASSPILAGDVDEQFF. The chain has TRBV18 and TRBJ2-1; TRBD2 matches at 11 bases. Germline-derived CDR1 and CDR2 are KGHSH and LQKENI. V shed 6 bases and J 8 bases; nucleotides not matched to a gene: 12. This CDR3 is built from 16 residues.

This clone occurred a few times. The V gene is TRBV7-6, the J gene TRBJ2-7; weak D call: TRBD1 (6 bases). Germline values: CDR1 SGHVS, CDR2 FNYEAQ. This CDR3 spans 15 amino acids. V lost 8 bases, J lost 0 bases, and 17 bases lay in between. CDR3 residues: CASSPRGDFSYEQYF. CDR3 bases: TGTGCCAGCTCACCCAGGGGCGACTTCTCCTACGAGCAGTACTTC.

This clone was counted between two and nine times. The CDR3 region has the DNA TGTGCCTGGAGCAAGACTAGCGGGGGGCCGTACTTC. Its translation: CAWSKTSGGPYF. This chain uses TRBV30 with TRBJ2-7; 13 bases are shared with TRBD2. CDR3 length equals 12 residues. Germline V gene lookup returns CDR1 GTSNPN and CDR2 SVGIG (reference sequence). V shed 3 bases, J shed 12 bases, and the junction held 5 bases outside the gene matches.

The chain combines TRBV4-3 with TRBJ1-2; D call uncertain. V lost 1 base to trimming and J lost 2 bases, with 8 bases between them. Germline V gene sequence: CDR1 LGHNA, CDR2 YSLEER. CDR3 length equals 14 residues. The CDR3 region has the DNA TGCGCCAGCAGCCAAGGGAGGCTCAACTATGGCTACACCTTC. Protein product: CASSQGRLNYGYTF.

This chain connects TRBV18 to TRBJ2-2; D possibly corresponds to TRBD1 (6 bases). The CDR3 covers 15 residues. Germline CDR1 is KGHSH and CDR2 is LQKENI. Trimming shortened V by 3 bases and J by 7 bases, and 15 bases separated the two germline ends. CDR3 protein: CASSPPQGRNGELFF. As DNA, the CDR3 is TGTGCCAGCTCACCCCCGCAGGGGCGGAACGGGGAGCTGTTTTTT.

This clone has more than one count but fewer than ten. The chain employs TRBV9 and TRBJ1-1, with 7 bases lining up with TRBD1. Germline trimming cut 0 bases from V and 4 bases from J; bases unmatched to any gene: 6. This CDR3 spans 15 amino acids. Germline V gene sequence: CDR1 SGDLS, CDR2 YYNGEE. As DNA, the CDR3 is TGTGCCAGCAGCGTAGCATCAGGGGGAAGCACTGAAGCTTTCTTT. It codes for CASSVASGGSTEAFF.

V is TRBV30 and J is TRBJ1-2; D not resolved. The CDR3 is 14 residues long. The V gene lost 0 bases and the J gene lost 2 bases, with 10 bases spanning the gap. From germline, CDR1 is GTSNPN and CDR2 SVGIG (reference sequence). In nucleotides, the CDR3 is TGTGCCTGGAGTGTAGCCTTTATCAACTATGGCTACACCTTC. Translating it yields CAWSVAFINYGYTF.

There are a few counts of this clone. V and J are TRBV9 and TRBJ2-2, with 12 nucleotides matching TRBD2. Germline lookup yields CDR1 SGDLS and CDR2 YYNGEE. This CDR3 comprises 16 residues. The V segment lost 4 bases and the J segment 6 bases; nucleotides outside the gene matches: 7. The CDR3 nucleotides are TGTGCCAGCAGCACCCGACTAGCGGGAGATGCCGGGGAGCTGTTTTTT. As protein: CASSTRLAGDAGELFF.

This clone turned up a few times. The same CDR3 can be traced to other DNA sequences in this sample. The rearrangement joins TRBV7-9 to TRBJ1-1, with 7 bases identical to TRBD1. The germline V gene has CDR1 SEHNR and CDR2 FQNEAQ (reference sequence). Trimming removed 5 bases from V and 1 base from J; junction bases left unmatched: 1. CDR3 length equals 13 residues. CDR3 bases: TGTGCCAGCAGCCGGACAGGGAACACTGAAGCTTTCTTT. This sequence encodes CASSRTGNTEAFF.

This clone was counted between two and nine times. J is TRBJ1-1 and V is TRBV7-9; 7 nucleotides agree with TRBD1. With 3 bases clipped from V and 5 bases from J, the junction kept 3 bases outside the gene matches. Per germline, CDR1 SEHNR and CDR2 FQNEAQ (reference sequence). The CDR3 extends over 13 amino acids. The CDR3 nucleotides read TGTGCCAGCAGCTTCGGACAGGCTACTGAAGCTTTCTTT. Residues: CASSFGQATEAFF. The full variable domain, rest sourced from reference TRBV7-9 and TRBJ1-1, is DTGVSQNPRHKITKRGQNVTFRCDPISEHNRLYWYRQTLGQGPEFLTYFQNEAQLEKSRLLSDRFSAERPKGSFSTLEIQRTEQGDSAMYLCASSFGQATEAFFGQGTRLTVV.

This clone was seen a handful of times. The chain has TRBV4-1 and TRBJ1-4, with 7 positions matching TRBD1. Germline lookup yields CDR1 MGHRA and CDR2 YSYEKL. The CDR3 covers 13 residues. V dropped 4 bases and J dropped 8; count of bases not matched to a gene: 4. CDR3 residues: CASSRTGGEKLFF. CDR3 bases: TGCGCCAGCAGCCGGACAGGTGGGGAAAAACTGTTTTTT.

This clone was detected only a few times. This sequence joins TRBV18 and TRBJ2-7, with D perhaps TRBD2 (6 bases). The ends were cut back, 0 bases at V and 4 bases at J, with 13 bases in the middle. In germline, CDR1 is KGHSH, CDR2 LQKENI. This CDR3 has 15 amino acids. The CDR3 DNA reads TGTGCCAGCTCACCACCGGAGGCCCGGGGGTACGAGCAGTACTTC. This encodes CASSPPEARGYEQYF.